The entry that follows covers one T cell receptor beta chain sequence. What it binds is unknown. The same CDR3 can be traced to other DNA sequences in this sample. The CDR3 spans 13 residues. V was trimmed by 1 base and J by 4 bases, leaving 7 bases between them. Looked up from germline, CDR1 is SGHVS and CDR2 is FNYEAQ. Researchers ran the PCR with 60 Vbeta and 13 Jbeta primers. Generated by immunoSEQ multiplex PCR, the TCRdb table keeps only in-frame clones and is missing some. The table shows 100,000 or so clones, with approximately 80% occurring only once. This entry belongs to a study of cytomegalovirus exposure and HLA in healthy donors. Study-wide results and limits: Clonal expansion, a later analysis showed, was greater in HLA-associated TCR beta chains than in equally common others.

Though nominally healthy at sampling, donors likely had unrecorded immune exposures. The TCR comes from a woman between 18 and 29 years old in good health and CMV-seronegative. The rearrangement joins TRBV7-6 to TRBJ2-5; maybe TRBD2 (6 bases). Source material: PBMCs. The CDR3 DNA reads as TGTGCCAGCAGCTTAGTGGGGGGAGAGACCCAGTACTTC. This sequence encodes CASSLVGGETQYF.